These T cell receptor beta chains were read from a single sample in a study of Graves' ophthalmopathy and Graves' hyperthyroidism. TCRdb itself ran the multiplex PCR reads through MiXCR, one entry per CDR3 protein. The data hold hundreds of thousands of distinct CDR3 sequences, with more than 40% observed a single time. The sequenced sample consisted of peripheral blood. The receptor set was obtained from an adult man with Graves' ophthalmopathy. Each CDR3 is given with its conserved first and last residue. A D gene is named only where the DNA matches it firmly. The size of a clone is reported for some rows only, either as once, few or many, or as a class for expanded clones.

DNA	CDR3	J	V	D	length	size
TGCGCCAGCAGCGTTCAGACAGGGGTAGGCGAGACCCAGTACTTC	CASSVQTGVGETQYF	TRBJ2-5	TRBV5-1	TRBD1	15	.
TGTGCCAGCAGCGGGACCTCCCAGGGGGGCGGTGGCTACACCTTC	CASSGTSQGGGGYTF	TRBJ1-2	TRBV9	TRBD1	15	many
TGTGCCAGCAGTACCGGACAGGGGGTAGGGAACACTGAAGCTTTCTTT	CASSTGQGVGNTEAFF	TRBJ1-1	TRBV12-3/TRBV12-4	TRBD1	16	.
TGTGCCAGCGGATTGAATGAAAAACTGTTTTTT	CASGLNEKLFF	TRBJ1-4	TRBV3-1	.	11	.
TGCAGTGCCCTTCAATCATACGAGCAGTACTTC	CSALQSYEQYF	TRBJ2-7	TRBV20-1	.	11	.
TGCGCCAGCAGCCAGCCCCGGACGGCCCCACAGAATAGCAATCAGCCCCAGCATTTT	CASSQPRTAPQNSNQPQHF	TRBJ1-5	TRBV7-9	.	19	.
TGTGCCAGCAGTGAAGCCCGACAGTTCGCTCATCAGCCCCAGCATTTT	CASSEARQFAHQPQHF	TRBJ1-5	TRBV6-1	.	16	few
TGTGCCATCAGCAAAATCTGGGGGGGAAAAGAGACCCAGTACTTC	CAISKIWGGKETQYF	TRBJ2-5	TRBV10-3	TRBD2	15	.
TGTGCCACCAGCAGTTTAAAGGGCCAGGGGTATGGCTACACCTTC	CATSSLKGQGYGYTF	TRBJ1-2	TRBV15	.	15	.
TGTGCCAGCAGCCCCTGGGACAGGGGGAGTGATGGCTACACCTTC	CASSPWDRGSDGYTF	TRBJ1-2	TRBV7-2	TRBD1	15	many
TGTGCCAGCAGAGTAGCAGGGAGCGGGTCACCCCTCCACTTT	CASRVAGSGSPLHF	TRBJ1-6	TRBV5-8	.	14	many
TGTGCCAGCACGTTCCAAGAGAACACTGAAGCTTTCTTT	CASTFQENTEAFF	TRBJ1-1	TRBV6-1	.	13	many
TGTGCCAGCAGCCTTAGGGCCGGGACTAGGAGGGGAGAGACCCAGTACTTC	CASSLRAGTRRGETQYF	TRBJ2-5	TRBV11-2	TRBD2	17	few
TGCAGCGTTGCACAGGGGGCGACCGAGCAGTACTTC	CSVAQGATEQYF	TRBJ2-7	TRBV29-1	TRBD1	12	.
TGTGCCAGCAGTTACCGGGACAGGGGTGGTGAAAAACTGTTTTTT	CASSYRDRGGEKLFF	TRBJ1-4	TRBV10-3	TRBD1	15	.
TGTGCCAGCAGCTTCCTCGCTAGGGACACTGAAGCTTTCTTT	CASSFLARDTEAFF	TRBJ1-1	TRBV7-8	.	14	many
TGTGCCATCAGTGAGTTTGGTGGAAGCGCGGGGGAAAAACTGTTTTTT	CAISEFGGSAGEKLFF	TRBJ1-4	TRBV10-3	.	16	many
TGTGCCAGCAGCCCCCGAAGGACAGGGGGGGAGACCCAGTACTTC	CASSPRRTGGETQYF	TRBJ2-5	TRBV9	TRBD1	15	few